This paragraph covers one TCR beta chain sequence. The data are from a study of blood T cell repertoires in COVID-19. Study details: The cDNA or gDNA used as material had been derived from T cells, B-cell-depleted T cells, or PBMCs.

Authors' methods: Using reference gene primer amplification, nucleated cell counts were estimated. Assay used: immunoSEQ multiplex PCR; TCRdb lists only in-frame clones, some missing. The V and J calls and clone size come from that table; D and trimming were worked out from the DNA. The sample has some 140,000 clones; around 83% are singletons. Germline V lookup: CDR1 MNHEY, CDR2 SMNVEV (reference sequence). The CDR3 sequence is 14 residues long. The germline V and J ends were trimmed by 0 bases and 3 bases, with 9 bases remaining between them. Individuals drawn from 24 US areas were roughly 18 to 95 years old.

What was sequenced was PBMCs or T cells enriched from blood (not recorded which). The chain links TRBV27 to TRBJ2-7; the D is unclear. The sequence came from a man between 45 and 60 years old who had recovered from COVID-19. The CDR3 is CASSLSAQNYEQYF. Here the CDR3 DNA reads TGTGCCAGCAGTTTATCGGCACAAAACTACGAGCAGTACTTC.